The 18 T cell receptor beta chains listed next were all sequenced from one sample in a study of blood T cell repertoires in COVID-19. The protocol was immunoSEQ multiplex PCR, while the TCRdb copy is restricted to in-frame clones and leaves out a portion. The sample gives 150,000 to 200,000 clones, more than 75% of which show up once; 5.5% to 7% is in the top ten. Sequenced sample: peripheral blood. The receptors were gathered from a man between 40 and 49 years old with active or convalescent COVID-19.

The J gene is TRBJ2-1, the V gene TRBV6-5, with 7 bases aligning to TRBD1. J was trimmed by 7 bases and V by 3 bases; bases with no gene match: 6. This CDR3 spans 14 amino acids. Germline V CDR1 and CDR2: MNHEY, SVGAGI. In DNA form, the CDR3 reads TGTGCCAGCAGTTATGGTAAACAGGGGAATGAGCAGTTCTTC. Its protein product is CASSYGKQGNEQFF.

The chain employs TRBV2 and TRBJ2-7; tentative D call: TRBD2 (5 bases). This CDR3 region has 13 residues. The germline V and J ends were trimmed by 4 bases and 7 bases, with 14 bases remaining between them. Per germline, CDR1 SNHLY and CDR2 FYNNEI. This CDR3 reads CASSGEGSGEQYF. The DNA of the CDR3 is TGTGCCAGCAGTGGAGAGGGTTCGGGGGAGCAGTACTTC.

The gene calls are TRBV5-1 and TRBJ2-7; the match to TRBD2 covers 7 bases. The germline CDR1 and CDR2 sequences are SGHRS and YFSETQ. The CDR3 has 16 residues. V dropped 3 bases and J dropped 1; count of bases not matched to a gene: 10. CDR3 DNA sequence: TGCGCCAGCAGCTGGTCTAGCGGAACGTTATCCTACGAGCAGTACTTC. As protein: CASSWSSGTLSYEQYF.

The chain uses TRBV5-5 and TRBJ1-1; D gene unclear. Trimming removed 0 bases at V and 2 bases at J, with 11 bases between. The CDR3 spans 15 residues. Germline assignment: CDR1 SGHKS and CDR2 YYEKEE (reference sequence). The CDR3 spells CASSLVVALNTEAFF. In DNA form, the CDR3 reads TGTGCCAGCAGCTTGGTGGTTGCGCTTAACACTGAAGCTTTCTTT.

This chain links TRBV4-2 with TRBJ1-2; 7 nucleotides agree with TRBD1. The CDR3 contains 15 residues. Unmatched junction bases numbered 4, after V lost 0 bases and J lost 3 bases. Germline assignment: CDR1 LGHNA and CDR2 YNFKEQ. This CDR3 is CASSQDITGDYGYTF. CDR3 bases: TGTGCCAGCAGCCAAGATATAACAGGGGACTATGGCTACACCTTC.

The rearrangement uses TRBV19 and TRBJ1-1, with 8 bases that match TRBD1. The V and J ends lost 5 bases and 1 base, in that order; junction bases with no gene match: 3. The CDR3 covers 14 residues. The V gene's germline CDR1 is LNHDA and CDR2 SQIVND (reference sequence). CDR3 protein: CASSVQGGNTEAFF. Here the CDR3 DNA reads TGTGCCAGTAGTGTACAGGGGGGGAACACTGAAGCTTTCTTT.

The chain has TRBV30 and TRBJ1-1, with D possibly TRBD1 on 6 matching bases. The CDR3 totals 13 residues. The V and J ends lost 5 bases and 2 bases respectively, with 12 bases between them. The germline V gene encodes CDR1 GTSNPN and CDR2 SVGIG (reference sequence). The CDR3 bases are TGTGCCTGGGCGACAGGTCGAAACACTGAAGCTTTCTTT. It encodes CAWATGRNTEAFF.

The chain's CDR3 is CASSVRDRGTTNEKLFF. CDR3 DNA: TGTGCCAGCAGTGTCCGGGACAGGGGTACAACTAATGAAAAACTGTTTTTT. This chain joins TRBV6-2 or TRBV6-3 and TRBJ1-4; 10 bases map to TRBD1. CDR3 length: 17 amino acids. Germline V CDR1 and CDR2: MNHEY, SVGEGT. J was trimmed by 0 bases and V by 5 bases; bases with no gene match: 6.

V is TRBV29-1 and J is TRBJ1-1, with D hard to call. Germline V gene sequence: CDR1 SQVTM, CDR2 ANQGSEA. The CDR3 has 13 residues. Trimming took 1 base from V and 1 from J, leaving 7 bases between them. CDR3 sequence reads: CSVEGPGNTEAFF. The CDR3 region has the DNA TGCAGCGTTGAAGGTCCGGGGAACACTGAAGCTTTCTTT. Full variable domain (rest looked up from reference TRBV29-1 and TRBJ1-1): SAVISQKPSRDICQRGTSLTIQCQVDSQVTMMFWYRQQPGQSLTLIATANQGSEATYESGFVIDKFPISRPNLTFSTLTVSNMSPEDSSIYLCSVEGPGNTEAFFGQGTRLTVV.

The CDR3 reads CASGWTGGDSDLANTGELFF. CDR3 nucleotide sequence: TGCGCCAGCGGATGGACAGGGGGGGACTCAGACCTCGCGAACACCGGGGAGCTGTTTTTT. The V and J genes are TRBV5-1 and TRBJ2-2; TRBD1 matches 10 bases. The CDR3 length is 20 residues. CDR1 and CDR2 (germline): SGHRS, YFSETQ. After removal of 7 bases from V and 0 bases from J, the junction contained 18 bases not matched to a gene.

The CDR3 reads CASRVSGQGNTEAFF. The CDR3, as DNA: TGTGCCAGCAGAGTATCCGGGCAGGGGAACACTGAAGCTTTCTTT. This chain joins TRBV5-6 and TRBJ1-1, with TRBD1 as a possible D gene (5 bases). Germline assignment: CDR1 SGHDT and CDR2 YYEEEE. V was clipped by 5 bases and J by 1 base, with 15 bases between them. This CDR3 is built from 15 residues. Full variable domain (outside the CDR3, taken from reference TRBV5-6 and TRBJ1-1): DAGVTQSPTHLIKTRGQQVTLRCSPKSGHDTVSWYQQALGQGPQFIFQYYEEEERQRGNFPDRFSGHQFPNYSSELNVNALLLGDSALYLCASRVSGQGNTEAFFGQGTRLTVV.

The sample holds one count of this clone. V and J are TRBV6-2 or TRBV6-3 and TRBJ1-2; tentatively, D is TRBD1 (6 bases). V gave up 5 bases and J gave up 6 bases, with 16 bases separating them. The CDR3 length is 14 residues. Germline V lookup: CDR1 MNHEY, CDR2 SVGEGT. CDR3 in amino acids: CASSETSRGDGYTF. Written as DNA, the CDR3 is TGTGCCAGCAGTGAGACCTCCAGGGGCGATGGCTACACCTTC.

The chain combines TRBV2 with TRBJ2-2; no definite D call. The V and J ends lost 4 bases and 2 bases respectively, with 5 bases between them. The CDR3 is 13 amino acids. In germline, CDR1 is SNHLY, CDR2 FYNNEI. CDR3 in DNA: TGTGCCAGCAGTGGCAGTAACACCGGGGAGCTGTTTTTT. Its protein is CASSGSNTGELFF.

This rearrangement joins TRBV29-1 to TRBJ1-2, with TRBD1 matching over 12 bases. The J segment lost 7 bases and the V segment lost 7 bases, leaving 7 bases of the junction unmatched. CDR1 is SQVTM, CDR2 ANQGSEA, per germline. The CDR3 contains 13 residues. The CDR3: CSAQGQGAGGYTF. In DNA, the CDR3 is TGCAGCGCCCAGGGACAGGGGGCCGGTGGCTACACCTTC.

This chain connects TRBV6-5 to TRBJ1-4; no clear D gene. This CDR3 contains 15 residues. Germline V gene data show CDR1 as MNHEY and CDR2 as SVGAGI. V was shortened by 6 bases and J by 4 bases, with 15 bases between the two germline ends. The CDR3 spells CASRAPGIYNEKLFF. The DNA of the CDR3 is TGTGCCAGCAGAGCCCCCGGGATATATAATGAAAAACTGTTTTTT.

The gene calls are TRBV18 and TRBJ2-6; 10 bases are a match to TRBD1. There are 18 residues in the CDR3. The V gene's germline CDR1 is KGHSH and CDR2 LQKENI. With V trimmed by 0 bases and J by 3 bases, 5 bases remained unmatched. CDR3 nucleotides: TGTGCCAGCTCACCACCGACAGGGGGCGTAGGTGGGGCCAACGTCCTGACTTTC. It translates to CASSPPTGGVGGANVLTF.

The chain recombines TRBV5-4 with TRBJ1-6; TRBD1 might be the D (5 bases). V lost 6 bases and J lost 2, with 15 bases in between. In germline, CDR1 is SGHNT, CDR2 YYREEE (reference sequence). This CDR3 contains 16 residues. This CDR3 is CASTDSSVPYNSPLHF. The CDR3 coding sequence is TGTGCCAGCACCGACAGTTCAGTCCCCTATAATTCACCCCTCCACTTT. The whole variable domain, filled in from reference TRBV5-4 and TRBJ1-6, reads ETGVTQSPTHLIKTRGQQVTLRCSSQSGHNTVSWYQQALGQGPQFIFQYYREEENGRGNFPPRFSGLQFPNYSSELNVNALELDDSALYLCASTDSSVPYNSPLHFGNGTRLTVT.

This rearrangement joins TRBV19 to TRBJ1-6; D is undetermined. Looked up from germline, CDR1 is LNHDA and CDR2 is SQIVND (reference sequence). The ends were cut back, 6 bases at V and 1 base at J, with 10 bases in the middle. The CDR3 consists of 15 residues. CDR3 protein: CASRMPMSYNSPLHF. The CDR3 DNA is TGTGCCAGTAGGATGCCTATGTCCTATAATTCACCCCTCCACTTT.